The 32 T cell receptor beta chains reported below all come from one sample, sequenced in a study of shared clonotypes between healthy human individuals. Here immunoSEQ multiplex PCR was the method, and the copy in TCRdb shows in-frame clones only, minus some. Of some 2 million clones in the sample, 85% to 95% were seen once. It was CD45RO-negative cells, positively selected for CCR7, that made up naive CD8 cells, with terminally differentiated effector memory CD45RA+ cells excluded. Material: naive CD8+ T cells sorted from blood. Source of these receptors: a young man in good health.

V and J are TRBV27 and TRBJ1-1; no clear D. The CDR3 spans 12 residues. V lost 8 bases to trimming and J lost 6 bases, with 13 bases between them. CDR1 MNHEY and CDR2 SMNVEV come from the germline V gene (reference sequence). CDR3 DNA: TGTGCCAGCGGGGAAGGGATACCTGAAGCTTTCTTT. Translated: CASGEGIPEAFF.

V gene TRBV29-1 combines with J gene TRBJ1-1, with a weak D call TRBD1 (5 bases). Trimming cost V 2 bases and J 2 bases, with 15 bases left between them. CDR3 length: 15 residues. Germline V CDR1 and CDR2: SQVTM, ANQGSEA. The CDR3 reads CSVERRGDANTEAFF. CDR3 bases: TGCAGCGTTGAACGAAGAGGGGACGCCAACACTGAAGCTTTCTTT.

This chain links TRBV29-1 with TRBJ1-2; 7 positions agree with TRBD1. The J segment lost 2 bases and the V segment lost 7 bases, leaving 13 bases of the junction unmatched. CDR1 SQVTM and CDR2 ANQGSEA come from the germline V gene. This CDR3 region has 15 residues. The CDR3 loop reads CSAPDLRGLNYGYTF. CDR3 nucleotides: TGCAGCGCCCCAGACTTGAGGGGGCTCAACTATGGCTACACCTTC. Looking up the rest from reference TRBV29-1 and TRBJ1-2 gives the full variable domain: SAVISQKPSRDICQRGTSLTIQCQVDSQVTMMFWYRQQPGQSLTLIATANQGSEATYESGFVIDKFPISRPNLTFSTLTVSNMSPEDSSIYLCSAPDLRGLNYGYTFGSGTRLTVV.

This clone has just one count. This chain connects TRBV5-1 to TRBJ2-7; possible D gene TRBD2, 6 bases. This CDR3 region has 13 residues. The germline CDR1 and CDR2 sequences are SGHRS and YFSETQ. Between the trimmed V and J ends, which lost 0 bases and 7 bases, there was a span of 11 bases. CDR3 DNA: TGCGCCAGCAGCTTGGTCAGCGGGTGGGAGCAGTACTTC. This codes for CASSLVSGWEQYF. The full variable domain, completed using reference TRBV5-1 and TRBJ2-7, is KAGVTQTPRYLIKTRGQQVTLSCSPISGHRSVSWYQQTPGQGLQFLFEYFSETQRNKGNFPGRFSGRQFSNSRSEMNVSTLELGDSALYLCASSLVSGWEQYFGPGTRLTVT.

The CDR3: CAWTSTGGDQPQHF. For the CDR3, the DNA is TGTGCCTGGACCTCGACAGGGGGCGACCAGCCCCAGCATTTT. The chain combines TRBV30 with TRBJ1-5, with 10 positions matching TRBD1. The CDR3 runs 14 residues. The V gene's germline CDR1 is GTSNPN and CDR2 SVGIG (reference sequence). The V and J ends lost 4 bases and 7 bases, in that order; junction bases with no gene match: 7.

The rearrangement joins TRBV19 to TRBJ2-1; possibly TRBD1 for D (6 bases). CDR3 length: 15 residues. Germline CDR1 reads LNHDA; CDR2 reads SQIVND (reference sequence). The germline V and J ends were trimmed by 0 bases and 3 bases, with 9 bases remaining between them. The DNA of the CDR3 is TGTGCCAGTAGTATAGATCTGGGACACTACAATGAGCAGTTCTTC. Translated: CASSIDLGHYNEQFF.

Worth noting for this clone: Other DNA sequences from this sample encode an identical CDR3 as well. The chain has TRBV4-3 and TRBJ2-7, with D tentatively TRBD2 (5 bases). The CDR3 is 15 residues long. Germline values: CDR1 LGHNA, CDR2 YSLEER. V dropped 0 bases and J dropped 0 bases, with 9 bases sitting between them. CDR3: CASSQEGSGSYEQYF. Written as DNA, the CDR3 is TGCGCCAGCAGCCAAGAAGGGAGCGGCTCCTACGAGCAGTACTTC.

The chain carries TRBV9 and TRBJ1-2; TRBD1 matches 9 bases. With V trimmed by 0 bases and J by 6 bases, 6 bases remained unmatched. Germline CDR1 SGDLS, CDR2 YYNGEE. This CDR3 has 15 residues. The CDR3 region has the DNA TGTGCCAGCAGCGTAGGATACAGGGGGCAAGATGGCTACACCTTC. This sequence encodes CASSVGYRGQDGYTF.

The genes are TRBV28 and TRBJ1-4; tentative D call: TRBD1 (6 bases). This CDR3 region has 14 residues. With 6 bases removed from V and 8 bases from J, the gap between germline ends came to 16 bases. Germline V CDR1 and CDR2: MDHEN, SYDVKM. The CDR3 coding sequence is TGTGCCAGCAGATACGAACCGGGGGCAGAAAAACTGTTTTTT. Encoded protein: CASRYEPGAEKLFF.

In regard to this clone: Within the sample, other DNA sequences also encode this same CDR3. The chain joins TRBV7-9 to TRBJ2-7; a weak D match, TRBD1 (5 bases). Germline CDR1 reads SEHNR; CDR2 reads FQNEAQ (reference sequence). This CDR3 is 13 amino acids long. V shed 5 bases and J shed 4 bases, with 12 bases lying between them. The DNA of the CDR3 is TGTGCCAGCAGCCCCCCTTCAGGGTACGAGCAGTACTTC. It yields the protein CASSPPSGYEQYF.

The chain uses TRBV7-9 and TRBJ2-2; D is unclear. Between the trimmed V and J ends, which lost 5 bases and 6 bases, there was a span of 7 bases. The length of the CDR3 is 12 residues. Germline V gene sequence: CDR1 SEHNR, CDR2 FQNEAQ (reference sequence). CDR3 coding DNA: TGTGCCAGCAGCAACGCCCCCGGGGAGCTGTTTTTT. It codes for CASSNAPGELFF. The full variable domain, rest sourced from reference TRBV7-9 and TRBJ2-2, is DTGVSQNPRHKITKRGQNVTFRCDPISEHNRLYWYRQTLGQGPEFLTYFQNEAQLEKSRLLSDRFSAERPKGSFSTLEIQRTEQGDSAMYLCASSNAPGELFFGEGSRLTVL.

The chain uses TRBV7-9 and TRBJ2-3; D tentatively reads TRBD1 or TRBD2 (5 bases each). The ends were cut back, 2 bases at V and 5 bases at J, with 17 bases in the middle. The length of the CDR3 is 16 residues. Germline CDR1 reads SEHNR; CDR2 reads FQNEAQ (reference sequence). The CDR3 protein is CASSLLIFGAGDTQYF. As DNA, the CDR3 is TGTGCCAGCAGCTTACTCATATTTGGGGCGGGAGATACGCAGTATTTT.

V is TRBV5-1 and J is TRBJ2-7; 7 nucleotides line up with TRBD1. CDR3 length equals 14 residues. CDR1 SGHRS and CDR2 YFSETQ come from the germline V gene. Unmatched junction bases numbered 9, after V lost 6 bases and J lost 3 bases. The CDR3 is CASTAEGAVYEQYF. Here the CDR3 DNA reads TGCGCCAGCACCGCTGAGGGGGCGGTCTACGAGCAGTACTTC.

Regarding this clone: Other DNA variants within this sample encode the same CDR3. This chain connects TRBV5-1 to TRBJ2-7, with D unclear. The germline gives CDR1 SGHRS, CDR2 YFSETQ. The CDR3 extends over 13 amino acids. Trimming removed 0 bases at V and 4 bases at J, with 8 bases between. In DNA form, the CDR3 reads TGCGCCAGCAGCTTGGTCGACGGATACGAGCAGTACTTC. This gives the protein CASSLVDGYEQYF.

V and J are TRBV28 and TRBJ1-4; tentatively, D is TRBD1 (5 bases). V was pared by 6 bases and J by 0 bases, with 14 bases between. CDR3 length equals 16 residues. Germline-derived CDR1 and CDR2 are MDHEN and SYDVKM. The CDR3 spells CASRGGELPTNEKLFF. The CDR3 DNA is TGTGCCAGCAGGGGGGGGGAGTTACCAACTAATGAAAAACTGTTTTTT.

The V and J genes are TRBV10-1 and TRBJ1-5, with no clear D. The CDR3 loop spans 18 amino acids. Trimming removed 0 bases from V and 0 bases from J, with 15 bases in between. Germline lookup yields CDR1 WNHNN and CDR2 SYGVQD (reference sequence). This CDR3 reads CASSESWERPNSNQPQHF. CDR3 DNA sequence: TGCGCCAGCAGTGAGTCGTGGGAGCGACCCAATAGCAATCAGCCCCAGCATTTT.

V and J are TRBV27 and TRBJ2-1; D possibly corresponds to TRBD2 (6 bases). Germline-derived CDR1 and CDR2 are MNHEY and SMNVEV (reference sequence). Trimming removed 3 bases from V and 9 bases from J, with 9 bases in between. This CDR3 has 12 amino acids. CDR3 in amino acids: CASSLTSGEQFF. The CDR3 nucleotides read TGTGCCAGCAGTTTGACTAGTGGTGAGCAGTTCTTC.

The rearrangement links TRBV4-1 to TRBJ2-1; no firm D call. The CDR3 is 15 residues long. Deletions cut 1 base from V and 3 bases from J, with 10 bases between. Germline V gene data show CDR1 as MGHRA and CDR2 as YSYEKL. This chain's CDR3 is CASSQVRSLYNEQFF. In DNA, the CDR3 is TGCGCCAGCAGCCAAGTCAGATCCCTCTACAATGAGCAGTTCTTC.

The chain joins TRBV10-2 to TRBJ2-4; the D is unclear. Germline CDR1 and CDR2: WSHSY and SAAADI. V dropped 3 bases and J dropped 5 bases, with 11 bases sitting between them. The CDR3 is made up of 14 amino acids. This CDR3 is CASSEVAGENIQYF. Here the CDR3 DNA reads TGCGCCAGCAGTGAAGTGGCAGGAGAAAACATTCAGTACTTC.

The chain links TRBV5-4 to TRBJ2-3; maybe TRBD1 (5 bases). The germline CDR1 and CDR2 sequences are SGHNT and YYREEE (reference sequence). The CDR3 sequence is 14 residues long. Trimming took 2 bases from V and 2 from J, leaving 9 bases between them. The CDR3 is CASSLGVSTDTQYF. The CDR3 DNA reads as TGTGCCAGCAGCTTAGGGGTTTCCACAGATACGCAGTATTTT.

The chain links TRBV28 to TRBJ2-5, with D possibly TRBD2 on 5 matching bases. Germline V lookup: CDR1 MDHEN, CDR2 SYDVKM. CDR3 size: 13 residues. V lost 5 bases and J 3 bases, leaving 10 bases between the germline ends. The CDR3 protein is CASSPMEEETQYF. CDR3 nucleotides: TGTGCCAGCAGTCCCATGGAGGAAGAGACCCAGTACTTC.

The chain couples TRBV7-9 to TRBJ2-3, with TRBD1 matching over 9 bases. The CDR3 spans 16 residues. V gave up 5 bases and J gave up 3 bases; unmatched junction bases: 9. Germline V lookup: CDR1 SEHNR, CDR2 FQNEAQ (reference sequence). Here the CDR3 reads CASSPTRDRVTDTQYF. For the CDR3, the DNA is TGTGCCAGCAGCCCTACCAGGGACAGGGTGACAGATACGCAGTATTTT.

The CDR3 DNA reads TGTGCCAGCAGTTTTCCCGGGGAAATCTACGAGCAGTACTTC. Translated: CASSFPGEIYEQYF. This chain links TRBV28 with TRBJ2-7; weak D call: TRBD2 (5 bases). Looked up from germline, CDR1 is MDHEN and CDR2 is SYDVKM. V lost 3 bases and J lost 3, with 12 bases in between. There are 14 residues in the CDR3.

The V call is TRBV11-2, the J call TRBJ2-7; the match to TRBD1 covers 10 bases. With V trimmed by 5 bases and J by 6 bases, 4 bases remained unmatched. Per germline, CDR1 SGHAT and CDR2 FQNNGV. The CDR3 runs to 13 residues. The CDR3 loop is CASSPGQGLEQYF. CDR3 nucleotides: TGTGCCAGCAGCCCGGGACAGGGGCTCGAGCAGTACTTC.

This rearrangement joins TRBV7-8 to TRBJ2-1, with 9 bases matching TRBD2. Germline V gene data show CDR1 as SGHVS and CDR2 as FQNEAQ. The CDR3 loop spans 14 amino acids. V was clipped by 7 bases and J by 6 bases; unmatched bases: 7. CDR3 coding DNA: TGTGCCAGCAACCGGGGACTAGCCCTCAATGAGCAGTTCTTC. Amino acid sequence: CASNRGLALNEQFF.

The rearrangement uses TRBV5-1 and TRBJ2-7; TRBD1 matches at 8 bases. This CDR3 comprises 13 residues. Trimming removed 5 bases from V and 5 bases from J; junction bases left unmatched: 6. Germline CDR1 and CDR2: SGHRS and YFSETQ. CDR3 bases: TGCGCCAGCAGGAGGGACAGGAGCGACGAGCAGTACTTC. It translates to CASRRDRSDEQYF.

The chain is built from TRBV27 and TRBJ2-2, with 10 nucleotides matching TRBD1. The V segment lost 6 bases and the J segment 4 bases; nucleotides outside the gene matches: 8. The CDR3 is 16 residues long. Per the germline V gene, CDR1 is MNHEY and CDR2 is SMNVEV (reference sequence). The CDR3 is CASSRQGALGTGELFF. The CDR3 DNA follows: TGTGCCAGCAGCCGACAGGGGGCGCTGGGCACCGGGGAGCTGTTTTTT.

This chain links TRBV5-8 with TRBJ1-5; 7 nucleotides align to TRBD1. V lost 0 bases to trimming and J lost 6 bases; unmatched junction nucleotides: 15. Germline CDR1 SGHTS, CDR2 YDEGEE. This CDR3 is 18 amino acids long. The CDR3 bases are TGTGCCAGCAGCTTGGTCGGGACAGAAAGGGCAACGGGTCAGCCCCAGCATTTT. Translated, it gives CASSLVGTERATGQPQHF.

This sequence joins TRBV7-9 and TRBJ1-2; D is unresolved. The germline V gene has CDR1 SEHNR and CDR2 FQNEAQ (reference sequence). This CDR3 has 12 residues. Trimming removed 8 bases from V and 4 bases from J, with 11 bases in between. Here the CDR3 DNA reads TGTGCCAGCTCGGACGGGATCTATGGCTACACCTTC. Its translation is CASSDGIYGYTF. The full variable domain, with the rest looked up from reference TRBV7-9 and TRBJ1-2, is DTGVSQNPRHKITKRGQNVTFRCDPISEHNRLYWYRQTLGQGPEFLTYFQNEAQLEKSRLLSDRFSAERPKGSFSTLEIQRTEQGDSAMYLCASSDGIYGYTFGSGTRLTVV.

J is TRBJ2-7 and V is TRBV15; TRBD2 aligns across 9 bases. CDR1 and CDR2 from the germline V gene are LNHNV and YYDKDF (reference sequence). The CDR3 has 18 residues. Unmatched junction bases numbered 9, after V lost 0 bases and J lost 0 bases. CDR3 nucleotides: TGTGCCACCAGCAGAGATCCGCCGGCTAGCGGGGACTCCTACGAGCAGTACTTC. Translating gives CATSRDPPASGDSYEQYF. Together with reference TRBV15 and TRBJ2-7, the CDR3 gives the full variable domain: DAMVIQNPRYQVTQFGKPVTLSCSQTLNHNVMYWYQQKSSQAPKLLFHYYDKDFNNEADTPDNFQSRRPNTSFCFLDIRSPGLGDTAMYLCATSRDPPASGDSYEQYFGPGTRLTVT.

This sequence joins TRBV7-9 and TRBJ2-3; 9 bases line up with TRBD1. The junction had 7 bases not matched to a gene; V was cut back by 5 bases and J by 4 bases. Looked up from germline, CDR1 is SEHNR and CDR2 is FQNEAQ (reference sequence). The CDR3 length is 15 residues. CDR3 coding DNA: TGTGCCAGCAGCCTCGGACAGGGGTTGTCAGATACGCAGTATTTT. Residues: CASSLGQGLSDTQYF. Based on the CDR3 plus reference TRBV7-9 and TRBJ2-3, the full variable domain is DTGVSQNPRHKITKRGQNVTFRCDPISEHNRLYWYRQTLGQGPEFLTYFQNEAQLEKSRLLSDRFSAERPKGSFSTLEIQRTEQGDSAMYLCASSLGQGLSDTQYFGPGTRLTVL.

CDR3 loop: CASSIPQAMNTEAFF. The CDR3 nucleotides are TGTGCCAGCAGCATACCACAGGCGATGAACACTGAAGCTTTCTTT. This chain connects TRBV5-6 to TRBJ1-1; TRBD1 might be the D (5 bases). The CDR3 consists of 15 residues. Germline-derived CDR1 and CDR2 are SGHDT and YYEEEE. Deletions cut 4 bases from V and 0 bases from J, with 13 bases between.